This T cell receptor (beta chain) was documented in a study of T-cell reconstitution after alpha-beta-depleted transplantation in children. Unique molecular identifiers were incorporated during preparation of the TCRbeta library. From the PCR reads, TCRdb called clonotypes with MiXCR, one entry per CDR3 protein. The sample has over 150,000 distinct CDR3 sequences, 13% to 15% seen once. This clonotype appeared many times. The ends were cut back, 2 bases at V and 3 bases at J, with 12 bases in the middle. Germline CDR1 and CDR2: ENHRY and SYGVKD. The CDR3 runs to 15 residues. The material sequenced was PBMCs from the stem cell graft donor, taken from the stem cell graft. The receptor comes from a human donor who donated a stem cell graft to a child with acute lymphoblastic leukemia. The chain uses TRBV10-3 and TRBJ2-3; tentative D call: TRBD1 (8 bases). CDR3 bases: TGTGCCATCAGTGAGGGACAGGGAGGGACAGATACGCAGTATTTT. As protein: CAISEGQGGTDTQYF.